This TCR beta chain appears in the sequencing data of a study of human T cells and chemical hapten exposure. The time point here: patch test 1, 2 weeks after DPC sensitization. The treatment was: therapeutic diphenylcyclopropenone sensitization with weekly scalp DPC. From the RACE reads, TCRdb called clonotypes with MiXCR, one entry per CDR3 protein. The sample records some 380,000 distinct CDR3 sequences, around 4.8% being singletons. V was clipped by 7 bases and J by 0 bases, with 15 bases between them. The CDR3 extends over 15 amino acids. The V gene's germline CDR1 is PRHDT and CDR2 FYEKMQ (reference sequence).

The gene calls are TRBV13 and TRBJ1-1; D perhaps matches TRBD1 (5 bases). Specimen: whole blood, collected in connection with sensitization to the hapten diphenylcyclopropenone (DPC). The sequence derives from a woman aged 45-60 years with alopecia areata. Some clones in this sample may be carry-over from other donors' samples. The chain's CDR3 is CASTPGGSMNTEAFF. In DNA, the CDR3 is TGTGCCAGCACCCCCGGGGGGTCCATGAACACTGAAGCTTTCTTT.